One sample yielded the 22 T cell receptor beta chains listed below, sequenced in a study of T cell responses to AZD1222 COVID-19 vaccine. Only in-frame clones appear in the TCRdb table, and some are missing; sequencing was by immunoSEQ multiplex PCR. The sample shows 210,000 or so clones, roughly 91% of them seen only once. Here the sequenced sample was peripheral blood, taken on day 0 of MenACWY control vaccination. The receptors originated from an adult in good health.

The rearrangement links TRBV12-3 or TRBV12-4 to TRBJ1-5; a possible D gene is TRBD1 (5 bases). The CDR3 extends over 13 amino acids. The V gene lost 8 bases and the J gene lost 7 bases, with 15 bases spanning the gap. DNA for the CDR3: TGTGCCAGCTCGGGGCGGGGGGACCAGCCCCAGCATTTT. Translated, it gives CASSGRGDQPQHF.

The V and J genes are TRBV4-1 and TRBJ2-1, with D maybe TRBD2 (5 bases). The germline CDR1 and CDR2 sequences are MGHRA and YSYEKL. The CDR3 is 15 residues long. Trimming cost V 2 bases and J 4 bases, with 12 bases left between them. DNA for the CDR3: TGCGCCAGCAGCCAATACTTTACGGGGTACAATGAGCAGTTCTTC. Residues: CASSQYFTGYNEQFF.

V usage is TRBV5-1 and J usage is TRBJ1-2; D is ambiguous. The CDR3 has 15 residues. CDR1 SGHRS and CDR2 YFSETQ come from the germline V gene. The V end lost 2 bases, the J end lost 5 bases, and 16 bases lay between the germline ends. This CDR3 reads CASSLDFLRTYGYTF. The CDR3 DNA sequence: TGCGCCAGCAGCTTAGACTTCTTGCGGACGTATGGCTACACCTTC. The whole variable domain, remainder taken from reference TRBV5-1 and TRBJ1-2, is KAGVTQTPRYLIKTRGQQVTLSCSPISGHRSVSWYQQTPGQGLQFLFEYFSETQRNKGNFPGRFSGRQFSNSRSEMNVSTLELGDSALYLCASSLDFLRTYGYTFGSGTRLTVV.

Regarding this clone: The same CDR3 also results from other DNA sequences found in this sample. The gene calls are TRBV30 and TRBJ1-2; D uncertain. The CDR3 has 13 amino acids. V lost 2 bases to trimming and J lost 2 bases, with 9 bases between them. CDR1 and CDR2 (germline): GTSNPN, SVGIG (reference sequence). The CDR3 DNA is TGTGCCTGGAGTCTCGGGATCAACTATGGCTACACCTTC. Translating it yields CAWSLGINYGYTF.

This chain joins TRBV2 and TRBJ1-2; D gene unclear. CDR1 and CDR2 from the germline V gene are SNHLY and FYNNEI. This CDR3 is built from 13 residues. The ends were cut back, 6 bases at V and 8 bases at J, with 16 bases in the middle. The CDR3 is CASRRGSARGYTF. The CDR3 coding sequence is TGTGCCAGCAGGCGAGGGTCAGCACGGGGCTACACCTTC.

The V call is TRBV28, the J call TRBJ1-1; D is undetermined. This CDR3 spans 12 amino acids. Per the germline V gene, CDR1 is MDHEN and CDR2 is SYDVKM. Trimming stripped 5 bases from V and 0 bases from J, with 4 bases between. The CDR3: CASSMVNTEAFF. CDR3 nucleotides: TGTGCCAGCAGTATGGTGAACACTGAAGCTTTCTTT.

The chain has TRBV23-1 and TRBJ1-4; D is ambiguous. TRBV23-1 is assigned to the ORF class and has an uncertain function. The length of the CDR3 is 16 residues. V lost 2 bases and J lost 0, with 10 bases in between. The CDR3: CASSQPRDATNEKLFF. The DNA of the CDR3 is TGCGCCAGCAGTCAACCCCGGGATGCAACTAATGAAAAACTGTTTTTT.

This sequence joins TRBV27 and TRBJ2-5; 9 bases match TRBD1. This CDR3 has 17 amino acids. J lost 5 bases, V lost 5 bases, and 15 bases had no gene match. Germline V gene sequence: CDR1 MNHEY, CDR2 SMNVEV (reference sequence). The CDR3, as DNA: TGTGCCAGCAGTCCATATTACCGCGGACAGGGGATGGAGACCCAGTACTTC. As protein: CASSPYYRGQGMETQYF.

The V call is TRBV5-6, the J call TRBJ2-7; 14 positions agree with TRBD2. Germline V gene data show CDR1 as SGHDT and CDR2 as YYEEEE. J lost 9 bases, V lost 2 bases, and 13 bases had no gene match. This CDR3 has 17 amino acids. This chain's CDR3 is CASSFGNPMTSGGAQYF. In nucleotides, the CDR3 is TGTGCCAGCAGCTTTGGAAACCCTATGACTAGCGGGGGGGCGCAGTACTTC.

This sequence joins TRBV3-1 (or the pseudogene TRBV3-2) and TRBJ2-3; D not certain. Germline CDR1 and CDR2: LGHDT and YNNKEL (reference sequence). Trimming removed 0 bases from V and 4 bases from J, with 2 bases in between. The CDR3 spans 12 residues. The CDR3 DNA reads TGTGCCAGCAGCCAAGATCCAGATACGCAGTATTTT. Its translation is CASSQDPDTQYF.

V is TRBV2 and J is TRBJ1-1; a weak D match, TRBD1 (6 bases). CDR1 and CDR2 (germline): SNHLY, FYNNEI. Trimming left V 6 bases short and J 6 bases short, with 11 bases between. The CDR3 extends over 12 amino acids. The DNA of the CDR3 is TGTGCCAGCAGGCGGGGGCCCGCTGAAGCTTTCTTT. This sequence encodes CASRRGPAEAFF. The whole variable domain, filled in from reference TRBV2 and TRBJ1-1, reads EPEVTQTPSHQVTQMGQEVILRCVPISNHLYFYWYRQILGQKVEFLVSFYNNEISEKSEIFDDQFSVERPDGSNFTLKIRSTKLEDSAMYFCASRRGPAEAFFGQGTRLTVV.

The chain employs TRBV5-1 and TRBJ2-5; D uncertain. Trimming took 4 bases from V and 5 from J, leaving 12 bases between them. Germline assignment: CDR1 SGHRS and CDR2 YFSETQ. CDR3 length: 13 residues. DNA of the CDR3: TGCGCCAGCAGCCGTCTAGAGACGGAGACCCAGTACTTC. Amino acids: CASSRLETETQYF. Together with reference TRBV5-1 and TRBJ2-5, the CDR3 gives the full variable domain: KAGVTQTPRYLIKTRGQQVTLSCSPISGHRSVSWYQQTPGQGLQFLFEYFSETQRNKGNFPGRFSGRQFSNSRSEMNVSTLELGDSALYLCASSRLETETQYFGPGTRLLVL.

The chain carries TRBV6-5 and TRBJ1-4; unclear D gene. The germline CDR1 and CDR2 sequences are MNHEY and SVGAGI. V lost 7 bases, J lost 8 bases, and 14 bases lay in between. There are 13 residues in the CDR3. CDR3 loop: CASTADPKEKLFF. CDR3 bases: TGTGCCAGCACCGCGGACCCGAAGGAAAAACTGTTTTTT.

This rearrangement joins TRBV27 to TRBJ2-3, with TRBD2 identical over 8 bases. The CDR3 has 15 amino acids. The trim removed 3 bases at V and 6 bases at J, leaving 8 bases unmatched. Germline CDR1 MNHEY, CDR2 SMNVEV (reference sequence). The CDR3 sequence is CASSFRGGEVDTQYF. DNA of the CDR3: TGTGCCAGCAGTTTCCGGGGGGGAGAGGTGGATACGCAGTATTTT.

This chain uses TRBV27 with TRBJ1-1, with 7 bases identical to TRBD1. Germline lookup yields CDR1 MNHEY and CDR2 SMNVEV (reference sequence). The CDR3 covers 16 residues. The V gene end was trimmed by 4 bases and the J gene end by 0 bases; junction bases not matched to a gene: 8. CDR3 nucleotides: TGTGCCAGCAGTTCCTTGACAGGGCCCATGAACACTGAAGCTTTCTTT. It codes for CASSSLTGPMNTEAFF.

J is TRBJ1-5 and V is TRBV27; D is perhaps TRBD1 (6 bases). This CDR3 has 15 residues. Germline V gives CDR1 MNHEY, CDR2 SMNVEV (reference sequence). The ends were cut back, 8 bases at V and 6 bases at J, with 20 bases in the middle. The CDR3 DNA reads TGTGCCAGCCGTAACAGTGGTCGAGGGGGTCAGCCCCAGCATTTT. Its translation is CASRNSGRGGQPQHF.

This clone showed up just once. The CDR3 DNA sequence: TGCGCCAGCAGCTTGGCCGGGTTGGACAGGTGGAACACTGAAGCTTTCTTT. Its translation: CASSLAGLDRWNTEAFF. This rearrangement joins TRBV5-1 to TRBJ1-1, with 7 bases aligning to TRBD1. CDR1 is SGHRS and CDR2 is YFSETQ in the germline V gene. V was clipped by 0 bases and J by 1 base; unmatched bases: 9. CDR3 size: 17 residues.

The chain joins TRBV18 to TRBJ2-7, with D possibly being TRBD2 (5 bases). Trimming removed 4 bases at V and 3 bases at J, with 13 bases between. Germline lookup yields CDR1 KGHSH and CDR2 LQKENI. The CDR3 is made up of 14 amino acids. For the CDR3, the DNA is TGTGCCAGCTCACTGATGGCCGGGGACTACGAGCAGTACTTC. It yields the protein CASSLMAGDYEQYF.

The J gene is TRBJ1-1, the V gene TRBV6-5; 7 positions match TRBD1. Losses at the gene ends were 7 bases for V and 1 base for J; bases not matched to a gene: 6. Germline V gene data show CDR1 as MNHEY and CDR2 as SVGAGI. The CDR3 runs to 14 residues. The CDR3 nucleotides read TGTGCCAGCATACAGGGGAGAGCGAACACTGAAGCTTTCTTT. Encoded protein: CASIQGRANTEAFF.

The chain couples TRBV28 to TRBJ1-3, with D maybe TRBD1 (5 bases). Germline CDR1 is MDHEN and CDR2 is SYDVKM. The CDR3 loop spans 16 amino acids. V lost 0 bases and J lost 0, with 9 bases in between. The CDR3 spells CASSLWGGTSGNTIYF. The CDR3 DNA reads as TGTGCCAGCAGTTTATGGGGGGGAACCTCTGGAAACACCATATATTTT.

The CDR3 here is CASSPGQLYNSPLHF. In DNA, the CDR3 is TGTGCCAGCAGCCCCGGGCAGCTTTATAATTCACCCCTCCACTTT. This sequence joins TRBV5-4 and TRBJ1-6; D not resolved. Germline CDR1 SGHNT, CDR2 YYREEE (reference sequence). V shed 4 bases and J shed 4 bases, with 12 bases lying between them. This CDR3 is 15 amino acids long.

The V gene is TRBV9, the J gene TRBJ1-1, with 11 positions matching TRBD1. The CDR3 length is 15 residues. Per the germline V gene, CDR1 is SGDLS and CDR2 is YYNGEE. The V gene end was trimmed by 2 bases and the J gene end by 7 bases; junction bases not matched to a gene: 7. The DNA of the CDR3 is TGTGCCAGCAGCGTCGGGACAGGGGGGGACTATGAAGCTTTCTTT. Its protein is CASSVGTGGDYEAFF.